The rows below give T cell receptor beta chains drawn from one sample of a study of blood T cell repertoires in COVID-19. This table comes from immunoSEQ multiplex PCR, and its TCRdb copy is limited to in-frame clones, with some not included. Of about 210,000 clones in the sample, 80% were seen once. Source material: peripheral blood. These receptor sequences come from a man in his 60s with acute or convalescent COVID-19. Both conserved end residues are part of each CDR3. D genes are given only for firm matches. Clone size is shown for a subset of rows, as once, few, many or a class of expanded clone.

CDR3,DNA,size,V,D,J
CASSSPSVNTEAFF,TGTGCCAGCAGTTCCCCCTCGGTGAACACTGAAGCTTTCTTT,once,TRBV6-5,NA,TRBJ1-1
CASSQRRGTGELFF,TGCGCCAGCAGCCAACGCAGGGGCACCGGGGAGCTGTTTTTT,NA,TRBV4-1,NA,TRBJ2-2
CASSEQVQGQPYEQYF,TGTGCCAGCAGTGAGCAGGTACAGGGACAGCCCTACGAGCAGTACTTC,NA,TRBV6-4,TRBD1,TRBJ2-7
CASSLKAFRELFF,TGTGCCAGCAGTTTAAAAGCGTTTCGGGAGCTGTTTTTT,NA,TRBV27,NA,TRBJ2-2
CAWSVAGEPLPTYEQYF,TGTGCCTGGAGTGTTGCGGGGGAGCCCCTTCCCACCTACGAGCAGTACTTC,NA,TRBV30,TRBD2,TRBJ2-7
CASSSPGGQTDTQYF,TGTGCCAGCAGTTCCCCGGGGGGGCAAACAGATACGCAGTATTTT,NA,TRBV11-3,TRBD2,TRBJ2-3
CASSFQGSYEQYF,TGCGCCAGCAGCTTTCAGGGGAGCTACGAGCAGTACTTC,NA,TRBV5-1,NA,TRBJ2-7
CAISEDVQGLGGYTF,TGTGCCATCAGTGAGGATGTACAGGGGTTAGGGGGCTACACCTTC,NA,TRBV10-3,TRBD1,TRBJ1-2
CASSQTTSGRTDTQYF,TGTGCCAGCAGCCAAACGACTAGCGGGAGAACAGATACGCAGTATTTT,NA,TRBV3-1/TRBV3-2,TRBD2,TRBJ2-3
CASSYSQFDEQYF,TGTGCCAGCAGTTACAGTCAGTTCGACGAGCAGTACTTC,NA,TRBV6-5,NA,TRBJ2-7
CATRQENEQFF,TGTGCCACCAGGCAGGAAAATGAGCAGTTCTTC,NA,TRBV24-1,NA,TRBJ2-1
CASRSGRGGTTEAFF,TGTGCCAGTAGATCGGGACGGGGGGGGACTACTGAAGCTTTCTTT,NA,TRBV19,NA,TRBJ1-1
CASSRGSLNTEAFF,TGTGCCAGCAGCCGGGGATCCTTGAACACTGAAGCTTTCTTT,NA,TRBV7-9,NA,TRBJ1-1
CATSDSGGLVDTQYF,TGTGCCACCAGTGATTCCGGGGGGCTCGTAGATACGCAGTATTTT,NA,TRBV24-1,NA,TRBJ2-3
CASSHRQARTRGNQPQHF,TGCGCCAGCAGTCACAGACAGGCGAGGACTCGTGGGAATCAGCCCCAGCATTTT,NA,TRBV23-1,NA,TRBJ1-5
CASSMAQGVRETQYF,TGTGCCAGTAGTATGGCACAGGGGGTGCGAGAGACCCAGTACTTC,NA,TRBV19,TRBD1,TRBJ2-5
CASSLGGRGQPQHF,TGTGCCAGCAGTTTGGGAGGCCGCGGACAGCCCCAGCATTTT,NA,TRBV27,NA,TRBJ1-5
CATTSGSSSAYEQYF,TGTGCCACTACTAGCGGGAGTAGTAGCGCCTACGAGCAGTACTTC,NA,TRBV30,TRBD2,TRBJ2-7
CASSSAGSDQPQHF,TGTGCCAGCAGCTCAGCCGGGTCAGATCAGCCCCAGCATTTT,NA,TRBV3-1/TRBV3-2,NA,TRBJ1-5
CASSSPRDRGREQYF,TGTGCCAGCAGCTCGCCCCGGGACAGGGGACGCGAGCAGTACTTC,NA,TRBV11-2,TRBD1,TRBJ2-7
CASSYSGGAVDTQYF,TGTGCCAGCAGTTACAGCGGGGGGGCCGTAGATACGCAGTATTTT,NA,TRBV6-5,TRBD2,TRBJ2-3
CASSIPPRTGLNTEAFF,TGTGCCAGTAGTATTCCCCCCCGGACAGGATTGAACACTGAAGCTTTCTTT,NA,TRBV19,TRBD1,TRBJ1-1
CASSGHTIYF,TGCGCCAGCAGCGGGCACACCATATATTTT,NA,TRBV5-1,NA,TRBJ1-3
CASSETSGQGHEKLFF,TGTGCCAGCAGTGAAACTTCGGGACAGGGTCATGAAAAACTGTTTTTT,NA,TRBV6-1,TRBD1,TRBJ1-4
CASSQGTSGNEQFF,TGTGCCAGCAGCCAAGGGACTAGTGGAAATGAGCAGTTCTTC,NA,TRBV7-3,TRBD2,TRBJ2-1
CASRGQTSAYNEQFF,TGTGCCAGCAGGGGACAGACTAGCGCGTACAATGAGCAGTTCTTC,NA,TRBV27,NA,TRBJ2-1
CASSALTGGEQFF,TGTGCCAGCAGTGCCCTGACAGGGGGTGAGCAGTTCTTC,medium-sized,TRBV6-6,TRBD1,TRBJ2-1
CASSVGATDTQYF,TGTGCCAGCAGTGTTGGGGCCACAGATACGCAGTATTTT,NA,TRBV6-4,NA,TRBJ2-3
CATSPSELAERSEQFF,TGTGCCACCAGTCCTAGCGAATTGGCCGAGAGGAGTGAGCAGTTCTTC,NA,TRBV24-1,NA,TRBJ2-1
CAWSWGGGNTEAFF,TGTGCCTGGAGCTGGGGAGGTGGGAACACTGAAGCTTTCTTT,NA,TRBV30,NA,TRBJ1-1
CATSPRSWTGAREQYF,TGTGCCACCAGTCCCCGCTCCTGGACAGGGGCAAGGGAGCAGTACTTC,NA,TRBV24-1,TRBD1,TRBJ2-7
CASSDRDTGELFF,TGTGCCAGCAGTGACAGGGACACCGGGGAGCTGTTTTTT,NA,TRBV6-1,NA,TRBJ2-2
CASSGQGGDQPQHF,TGTGCCAGCAGCGGACAGGGTGGAGATCAGCCCCAGCATTTT,NA,TRBV9,TRBD1,TRBJ1-5
CASLPAGQSYFNYGYTF,TGTGCCAGCCTCCCCGCGGGCCAATCTTATTTTAACTATGGCTACACCTTC,few,TRBV6-9,NA,TRBJ1-2
CASSLGQGAVYGYTF,TGTGCCAGCAGCTTGGGACAGGGGGCTGTCTATGGCTACACCTTC,few,TRBV5-4,TRBD1,TRBJ1-2
CASSYIDRARGYTF,TGTGCCAGCAGTTACATCGACAGGGCTCGAGGCTACACCTTC,few,TRBV6-5,TRBD1,TRBJ1-2
CASSLDGRVNGYTF,TGTGCCAGCAGCTTAGATGGCAGGGTGAATGGCTACACCTTC,few,TRBV11-2,NA,TRBJ1-2
CASVSFVNTEAFF,TGTGCCAGCGTTAGTTTCGTGAACACTGAAGCTTTCTTT,NA,TRBV6-5,NA,TRBJ1-1
CASSPSGGANTGELFF,TGTGCCAGCAGCCCCTCCGGGGGGGCGAACACCGGGGAGCTGTTTTTT,NA,TRBV3-1/TRBV3-2,TRBD2,TRBJ2-2
CASSVDSGQGASSGNTIYF,TGTGCCAGCAGCGTTGACTCGGGACAGGGCGCTAGCTCTGGAAACACCATATATTTT,NA,TRBV9,TRBD1,TRBJ1-3
CASSHRSGTGDSYGYTF,TGTGCCAGCAGTCACCGTTCCGGGACAGGAGACTCCTATGGCTACACCTTC,once,TRBV6-6,TRBD1,TRBJ1-2